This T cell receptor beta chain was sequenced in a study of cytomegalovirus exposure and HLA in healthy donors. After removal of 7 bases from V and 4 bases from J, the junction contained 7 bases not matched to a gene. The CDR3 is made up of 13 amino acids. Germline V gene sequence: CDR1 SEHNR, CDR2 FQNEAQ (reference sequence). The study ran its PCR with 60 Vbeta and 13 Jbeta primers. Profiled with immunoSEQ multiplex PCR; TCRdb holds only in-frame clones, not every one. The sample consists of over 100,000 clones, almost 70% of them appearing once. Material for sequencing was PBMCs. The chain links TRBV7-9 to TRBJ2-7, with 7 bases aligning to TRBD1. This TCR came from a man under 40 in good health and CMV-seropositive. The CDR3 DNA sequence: TGTGCCAGCAAAATGACAGGGACATACGAGCAGTACGTC. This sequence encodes CASKMTGTYEQYV.